This TCR beta chain was observed in a study of neurological immune-mediated disorders. Synthesis of cDNA used 5'RACE (with 10-nucleotide random UMIs). TCRdb re-analysed the 5' RACE reads in MiXCR, keeping a single row per CDR3 protein. This table holds roughly 40,000 distinct CDR3 sequences, 2% to 3% found once. This clonotype was observed at least ten times. The clonotype was recovered from a man aged 45-65 years with multiple sclerosis. The sequencing input was PBMCs.

The CDR3 region has the DNA TGTGCCAGCAGCTTAGCGGGGCTTCCCTATGGCTACACCTTC. It is translated as CASSLAGLPYGYTF. The chain has TRBV7-9 and TRBJ1-2; TRBD1 is a possible D gene (5 bases). V gave up 0 bases and J gave up 4 bases, with 9 bases separating them. CDR1 SEHNR and CDR2 FQNEAQ come from the germline V gene (reference sequence). The CDR3 covers 14 residues.